The T cell receptor beta chain under discussion was sequenced for a study of blood T cell repertoires in COVID-19. Sequencing was performed with immunoSEQ multiplex PCR; in TCRdb, only in-frame clones are kept and a portion is missing. The sample contains approximately 170,000 clones, less than 85% of which appear only once. Germline V gives CDR1 LGHNA, CDR2 YNFKEQ. The CDR3 contains 16 residues. V gave up 0 bases and J gave up 6 bases, with 16 bases separating them. Sequenced material: peripheral blood. The V and J genes are TRBV4-2 and TRBJ2-3, with a possible D match to TRBD2 (6 bases). This TCR was recovered from a woman aged 50 to 60 with acute or convalescent COVID-19. This CDR3 is CASSQDILAIPDTQYF. CDR3 in DNA: TGTGCCAGCAGCCAAGATATTCTAGCGATCCCGGATACGCAGTATTTT.